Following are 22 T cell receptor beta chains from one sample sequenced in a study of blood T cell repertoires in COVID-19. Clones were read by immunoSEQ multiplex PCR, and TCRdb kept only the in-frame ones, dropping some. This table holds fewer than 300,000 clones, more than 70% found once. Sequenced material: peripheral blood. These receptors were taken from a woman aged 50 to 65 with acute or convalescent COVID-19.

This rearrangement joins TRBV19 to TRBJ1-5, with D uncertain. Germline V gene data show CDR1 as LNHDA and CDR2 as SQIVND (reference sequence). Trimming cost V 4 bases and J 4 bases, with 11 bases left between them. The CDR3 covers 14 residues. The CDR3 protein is CASSTLSPNQPQHF. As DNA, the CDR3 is TGTGCCAGTAGTACACTCTCTCCGAATCAGCCCCAGCATTTT.

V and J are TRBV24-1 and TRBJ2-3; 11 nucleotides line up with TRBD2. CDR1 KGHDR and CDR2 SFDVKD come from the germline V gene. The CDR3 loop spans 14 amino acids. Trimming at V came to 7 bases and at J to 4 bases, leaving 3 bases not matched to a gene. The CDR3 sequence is CATRLAGDADTQYF. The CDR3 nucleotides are TGTGCCACCAGACTAGCGGGAGACGCAGATACGCAGTATTTT.

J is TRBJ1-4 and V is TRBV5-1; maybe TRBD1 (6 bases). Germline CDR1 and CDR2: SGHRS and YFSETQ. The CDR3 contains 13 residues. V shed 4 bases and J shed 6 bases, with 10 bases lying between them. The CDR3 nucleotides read TGCGCCAGCAGCACAGGGATTTATGAAAAACTGTTTTTT. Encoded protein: CASSTGIYEKLFF.

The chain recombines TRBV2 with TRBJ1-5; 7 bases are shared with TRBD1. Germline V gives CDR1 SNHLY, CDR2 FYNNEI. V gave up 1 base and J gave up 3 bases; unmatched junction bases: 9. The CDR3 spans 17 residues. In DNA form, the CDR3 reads TGTGCCAGCAGTGAAGTGGGGACAGCGCTGTACAATCAGCCCCAGCATTTT. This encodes CASSEVGTALYNQPQHF.

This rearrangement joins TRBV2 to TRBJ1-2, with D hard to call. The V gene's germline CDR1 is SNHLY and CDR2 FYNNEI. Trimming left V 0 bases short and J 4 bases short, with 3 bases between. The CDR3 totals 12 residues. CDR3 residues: CASSEARYGYTF. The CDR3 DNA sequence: TGTGCCAGCAGTGAAGCCCGCTATGGCTACACCTTC.

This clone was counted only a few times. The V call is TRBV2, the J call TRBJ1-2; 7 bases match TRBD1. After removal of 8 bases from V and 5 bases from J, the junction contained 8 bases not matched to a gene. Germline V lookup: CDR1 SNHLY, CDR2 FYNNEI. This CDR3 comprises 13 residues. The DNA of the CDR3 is TGTGCCAGCGGACAGGATTCGGGTTATGGCTACACCTTC. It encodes CASGQDSGYGYTF.

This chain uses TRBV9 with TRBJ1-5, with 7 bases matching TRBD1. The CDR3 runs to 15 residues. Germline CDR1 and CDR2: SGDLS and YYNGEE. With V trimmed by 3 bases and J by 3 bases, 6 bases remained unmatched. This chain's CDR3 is CASSETGTVNQPQHF. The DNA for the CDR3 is TGTGCCAGCAGCGAAACCGGGACAGTCAATCAGCCCCAGCATTTT.

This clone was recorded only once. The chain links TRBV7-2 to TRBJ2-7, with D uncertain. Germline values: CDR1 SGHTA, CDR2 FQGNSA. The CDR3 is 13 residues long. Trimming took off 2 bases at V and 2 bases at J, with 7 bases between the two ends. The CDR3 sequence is CASSLKPAYEQYF. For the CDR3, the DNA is TGTGCCAGCAGCTTAAAACCAGCCTACGAGCAGTACTTC.

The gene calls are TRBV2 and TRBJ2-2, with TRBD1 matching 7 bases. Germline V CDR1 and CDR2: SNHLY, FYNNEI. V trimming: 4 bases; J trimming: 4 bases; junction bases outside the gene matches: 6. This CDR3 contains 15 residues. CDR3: CASSVLDRSTGELFF. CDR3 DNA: TGTGCCAGCAGTGTCTTGGACAGGAGCACCGGGGAGCTGTTTTTT.

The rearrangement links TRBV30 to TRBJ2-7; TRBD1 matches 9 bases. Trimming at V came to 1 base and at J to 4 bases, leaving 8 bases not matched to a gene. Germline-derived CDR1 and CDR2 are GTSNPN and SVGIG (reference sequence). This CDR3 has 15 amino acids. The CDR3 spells CAWSEAGTGLYEQYF. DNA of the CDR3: TGTGCCTGGAGTGAAGCCGGGACAGGGCTTTACGAGCAGTACTTC.

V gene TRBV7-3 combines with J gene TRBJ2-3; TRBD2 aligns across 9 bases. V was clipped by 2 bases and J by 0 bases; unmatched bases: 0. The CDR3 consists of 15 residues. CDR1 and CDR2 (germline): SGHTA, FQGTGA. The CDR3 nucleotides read TGTGCCAGCAGCTTACTAGCGGGAAGCACAGATACGCAGTATTTT. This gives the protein CASSLLAGSTDTQYF.

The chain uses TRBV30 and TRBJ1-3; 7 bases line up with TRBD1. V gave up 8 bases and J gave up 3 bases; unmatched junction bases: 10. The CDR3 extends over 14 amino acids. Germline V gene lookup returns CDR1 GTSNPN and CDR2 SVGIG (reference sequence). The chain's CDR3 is CARRQGIGGNTIYF. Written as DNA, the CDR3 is TGTGCCCGACGACAGGGAATAGGTGGAAACACCATATATTTT.

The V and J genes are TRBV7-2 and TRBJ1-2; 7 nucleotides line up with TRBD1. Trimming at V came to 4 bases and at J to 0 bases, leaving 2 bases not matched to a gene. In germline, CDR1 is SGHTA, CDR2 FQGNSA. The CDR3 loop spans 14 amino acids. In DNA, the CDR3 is TGTGCCAGCAGCTGGACAGGTTCTAACTATGGCTACACCTTC. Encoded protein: CASSWTGSNYGYTF.

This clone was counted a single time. Here the CDR3 DNA reads TGCGCCAGCAGTCAATCTCGGACAGTCAAGAAAGGACCTAACGCCCAAGCTATCCACGAGCAGTACTTC. As protein: CASSQSRTVKKGPNAQAIHEQYF. The V and J genes are TRBV23-1 and TRBJ2-7; a weak D match, TRBD1 (6 bases). TRBV23-1 counts as an open reading frame of uncertain function. The CDR3 consists of 23 residues. The V and J ends lost 0 bases and 5 bases respectively, with 38 bases between them.

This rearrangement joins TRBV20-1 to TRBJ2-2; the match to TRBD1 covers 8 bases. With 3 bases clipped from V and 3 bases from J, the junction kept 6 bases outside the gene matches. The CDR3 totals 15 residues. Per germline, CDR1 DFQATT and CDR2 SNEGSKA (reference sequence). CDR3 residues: CSASAGGAYTGELFF. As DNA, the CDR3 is TGCAGTGCTAGTGCAGGGGGCGCTTACACCGGGGAGCTGTTTTTT.

CDR3 loop: CASKNRDWAFYEQYF. The CDR3, as DNA: TGTGCCAGCAAGAACCGGGACTGGGCCTTCTACGAGCAGTACTTC. This sequence joins TRBV2 and TRBJ2-7; D may be TRBD2 (6 bases). The CDR3 totals 15 residues. Germline V gene lookup returns CDR1 SNHLY and CDR2 FYNNEI. V was cut by 7 bases and J by 3 bases, with 19 bases left in between.

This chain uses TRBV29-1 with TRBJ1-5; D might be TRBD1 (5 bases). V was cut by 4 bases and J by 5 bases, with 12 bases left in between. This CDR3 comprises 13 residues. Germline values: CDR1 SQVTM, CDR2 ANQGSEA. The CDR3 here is CSVASQGDQPQHF. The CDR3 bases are TGCAGCGTTGCTTCCCAGGGTGATCAGCCCCAGCATTTT. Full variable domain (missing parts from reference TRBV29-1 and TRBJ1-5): SAVISQKPSRDICQRGTSLTIQCQVDSQVTMMFWYRQQPGQSLTLIATANQGSEATYESGFVIDKFPISRPNLTFSTLTVSNMSPEDSSIYLCSVASQGDQPQHFGDGTRLSIL.

CDR3 bases: TGCGCCAGCAGCCAAGACAGGGGGGCATGGTTAAAATCCTACGAGCAGTACTTC. Encoded protein: CASSQDRGAWLKSYEQYF. The rearrangement links TRBV4-3 to TRBJ2-7; a weak D match, TRBD1 (7 bases). Germline values: CDR1 LGHNA, CDR2 YSLEER. This CDR3 comprises 18 residues. The V end was cut by 0 bases, the J end by 1 base, with 19 bases between.

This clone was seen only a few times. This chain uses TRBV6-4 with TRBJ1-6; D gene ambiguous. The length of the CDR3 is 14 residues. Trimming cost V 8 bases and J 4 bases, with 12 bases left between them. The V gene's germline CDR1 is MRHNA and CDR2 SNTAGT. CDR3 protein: CASSRTVYNSPLHF. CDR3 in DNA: TGTGCCAGCTCCCGGACTGTTTATAATTCACCCCTCCACTTT.

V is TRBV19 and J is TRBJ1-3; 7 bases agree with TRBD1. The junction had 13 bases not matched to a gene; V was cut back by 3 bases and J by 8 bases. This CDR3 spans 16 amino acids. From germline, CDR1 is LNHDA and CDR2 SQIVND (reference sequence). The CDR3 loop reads CASSIVWGRGTDTIYF. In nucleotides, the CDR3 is TGTGCCAGTAGTATCGTTTGGGGCAGGGGGACAGACACCATATATTTT.

CDR3 residues: CASSSAGATAYEQYF. The DNA for the CDR3 is TGTGCCAGTAGTTCGGCGGGAGCAACGGCCTACGAGCAGTACTTC. This chain connects TRBV19 to TRBJ2-7, with TRBD2 matching 7 bases. CDR3 length: 15 amino acids. V shed 5 bases and J 2 bases; nucleotides not matched to a gene: 9. Germline CDR1 is LNHDA and CDR2 is SQIVND (reference sequence). The entire variable domain, with the rest obtained from reference TRBV19 and TRBJ2-7, is as follows: DGGITQSPKYLFRKEGQNVTLSCEQNLNHDAMYWYRQDPGQGLRLIYYSQIVNDFQKGDIAEGYSVSREKKESFPLTVTSAQKNPTAFYLCASSSAGATAYEQYFGPGTRLTVT.

Here the CDR3 reads CASSLVAGDLGLYNEQFF. The CDR3 DNA is TGTGCCAGCAGTTTAGTAGCGGGAGATCTCGGGCTCTACAATGAGCAGTTCTTC. The chain links TRBV28 to TRBJ2-1, with 9 nucleotides matching TRBD2. The CDR3 is 18 residues long. V trimming: 2 bases; J trimming: 3 bases; junction bases outside the gene matches: 11. Germline loops: CDR1 MDHEN, CDR2 SYDVKM.